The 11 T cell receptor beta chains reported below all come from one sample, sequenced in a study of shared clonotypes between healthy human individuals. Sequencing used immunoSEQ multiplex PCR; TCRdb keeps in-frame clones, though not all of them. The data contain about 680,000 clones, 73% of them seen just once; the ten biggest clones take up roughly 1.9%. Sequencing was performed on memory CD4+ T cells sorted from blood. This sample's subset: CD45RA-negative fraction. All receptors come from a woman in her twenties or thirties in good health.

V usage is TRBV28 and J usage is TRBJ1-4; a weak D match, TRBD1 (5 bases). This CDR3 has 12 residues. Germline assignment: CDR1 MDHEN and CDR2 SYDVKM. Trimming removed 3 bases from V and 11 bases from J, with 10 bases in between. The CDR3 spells CASSFEEGKLFF. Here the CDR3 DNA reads TGTGCCAGCAGTTTTGAGGAGGGGAAACTGTTTTTT.

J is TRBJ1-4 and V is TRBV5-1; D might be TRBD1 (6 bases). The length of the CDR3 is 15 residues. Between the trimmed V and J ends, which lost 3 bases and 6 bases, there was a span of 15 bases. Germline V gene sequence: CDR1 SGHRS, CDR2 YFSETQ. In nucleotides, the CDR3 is TGCGCCAGCAGCTCTCGGGACACGATTGATGAAAAACTGTTTTTT. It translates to CASSSRDTIDEKLFF.

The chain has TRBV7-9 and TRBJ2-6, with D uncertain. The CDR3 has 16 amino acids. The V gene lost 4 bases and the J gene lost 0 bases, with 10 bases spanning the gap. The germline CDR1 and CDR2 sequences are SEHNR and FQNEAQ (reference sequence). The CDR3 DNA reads TGTGCCAGCAGCTCCCTCAAAGCCTCTGGGGCCAACGTCCTGACTTTC. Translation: CASSSLKASGANVLTF.

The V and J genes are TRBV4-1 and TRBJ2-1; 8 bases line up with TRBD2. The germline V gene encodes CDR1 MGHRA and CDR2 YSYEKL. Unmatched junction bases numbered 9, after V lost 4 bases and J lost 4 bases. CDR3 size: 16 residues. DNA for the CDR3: TGCGCCAGCAGCCGCACGATAACTAGCGGATACAATGAGCAGTTCTTC. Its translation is CASSRTITSGYNEQFF.

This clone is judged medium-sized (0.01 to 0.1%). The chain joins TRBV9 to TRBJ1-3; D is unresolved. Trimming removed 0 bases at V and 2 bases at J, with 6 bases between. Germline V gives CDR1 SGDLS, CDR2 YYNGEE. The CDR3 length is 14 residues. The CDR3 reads CASSVVGTGNTIYF. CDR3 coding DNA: TGTGCCAGCAGCGTAGTAGGGACTGGAAACACCATATATTTT.

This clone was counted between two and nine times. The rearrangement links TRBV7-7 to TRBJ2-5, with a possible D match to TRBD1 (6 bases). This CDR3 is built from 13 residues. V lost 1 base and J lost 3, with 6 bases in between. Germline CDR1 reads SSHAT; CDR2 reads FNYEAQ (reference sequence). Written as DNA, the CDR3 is TGTGCCAGCAGCTTAGACAGGGAAGAGACCCAGTACTTC. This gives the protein CASSLDREETQYF.

The CDR3 DNA sequence: TGTGCCAGCTCACGCCAGTTTAACACTGAAGCTTTCTTT. It is translated as CASSRQFNTEAFF. The chain joins TRBV18 to TRBJ1-1; no firm D call. This CDR3 comprises 13 residues. Germline loops: CDR1 KGHSH, CDR2 LQKENI. V lost 4 bases and J lost 2, with 8 bases in between.

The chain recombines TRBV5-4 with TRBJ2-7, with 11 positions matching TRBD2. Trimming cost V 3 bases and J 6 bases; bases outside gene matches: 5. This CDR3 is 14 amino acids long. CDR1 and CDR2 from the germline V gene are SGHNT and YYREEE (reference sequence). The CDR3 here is CASSSTSGNREQYF. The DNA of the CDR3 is TGTGCCAGCAGCTCGACTAGCGGGAACCGCGAGCAGTACTTC.

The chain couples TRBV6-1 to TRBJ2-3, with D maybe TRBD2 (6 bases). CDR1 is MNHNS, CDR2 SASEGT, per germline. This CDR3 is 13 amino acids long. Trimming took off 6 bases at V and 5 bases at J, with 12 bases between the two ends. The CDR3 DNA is TGTGCCAGCAGACTCGGGGGAGGAGATACGCAGTATTTT. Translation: CASRLGGGDTQYF.

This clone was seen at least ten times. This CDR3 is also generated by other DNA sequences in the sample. The CDR3, as DNA: TGCGCCAGCAGCTTCGGCCAAACCGGGGAGCTGTTTTTT. It is translated as CASSFGQTGELFF. The genes are TRBV5-1 and TRBJ2-2; no definite D call. The CDR3 loop spans 13 amino acids. V was trimmed by 2 bases and J by 5 bases, leaving 7 bases between them. From germline, CDR1 is SGHRS and CDR2 YFSETQ.

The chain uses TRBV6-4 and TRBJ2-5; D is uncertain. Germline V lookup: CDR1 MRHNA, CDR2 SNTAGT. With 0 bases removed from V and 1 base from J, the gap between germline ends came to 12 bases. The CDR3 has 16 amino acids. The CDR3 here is CASSDSNGPVQETQYF. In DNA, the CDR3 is TGTGCCAGCAGTGACTCGAATGGCCCCGTCCAAGAGACCCAGTACTTC.